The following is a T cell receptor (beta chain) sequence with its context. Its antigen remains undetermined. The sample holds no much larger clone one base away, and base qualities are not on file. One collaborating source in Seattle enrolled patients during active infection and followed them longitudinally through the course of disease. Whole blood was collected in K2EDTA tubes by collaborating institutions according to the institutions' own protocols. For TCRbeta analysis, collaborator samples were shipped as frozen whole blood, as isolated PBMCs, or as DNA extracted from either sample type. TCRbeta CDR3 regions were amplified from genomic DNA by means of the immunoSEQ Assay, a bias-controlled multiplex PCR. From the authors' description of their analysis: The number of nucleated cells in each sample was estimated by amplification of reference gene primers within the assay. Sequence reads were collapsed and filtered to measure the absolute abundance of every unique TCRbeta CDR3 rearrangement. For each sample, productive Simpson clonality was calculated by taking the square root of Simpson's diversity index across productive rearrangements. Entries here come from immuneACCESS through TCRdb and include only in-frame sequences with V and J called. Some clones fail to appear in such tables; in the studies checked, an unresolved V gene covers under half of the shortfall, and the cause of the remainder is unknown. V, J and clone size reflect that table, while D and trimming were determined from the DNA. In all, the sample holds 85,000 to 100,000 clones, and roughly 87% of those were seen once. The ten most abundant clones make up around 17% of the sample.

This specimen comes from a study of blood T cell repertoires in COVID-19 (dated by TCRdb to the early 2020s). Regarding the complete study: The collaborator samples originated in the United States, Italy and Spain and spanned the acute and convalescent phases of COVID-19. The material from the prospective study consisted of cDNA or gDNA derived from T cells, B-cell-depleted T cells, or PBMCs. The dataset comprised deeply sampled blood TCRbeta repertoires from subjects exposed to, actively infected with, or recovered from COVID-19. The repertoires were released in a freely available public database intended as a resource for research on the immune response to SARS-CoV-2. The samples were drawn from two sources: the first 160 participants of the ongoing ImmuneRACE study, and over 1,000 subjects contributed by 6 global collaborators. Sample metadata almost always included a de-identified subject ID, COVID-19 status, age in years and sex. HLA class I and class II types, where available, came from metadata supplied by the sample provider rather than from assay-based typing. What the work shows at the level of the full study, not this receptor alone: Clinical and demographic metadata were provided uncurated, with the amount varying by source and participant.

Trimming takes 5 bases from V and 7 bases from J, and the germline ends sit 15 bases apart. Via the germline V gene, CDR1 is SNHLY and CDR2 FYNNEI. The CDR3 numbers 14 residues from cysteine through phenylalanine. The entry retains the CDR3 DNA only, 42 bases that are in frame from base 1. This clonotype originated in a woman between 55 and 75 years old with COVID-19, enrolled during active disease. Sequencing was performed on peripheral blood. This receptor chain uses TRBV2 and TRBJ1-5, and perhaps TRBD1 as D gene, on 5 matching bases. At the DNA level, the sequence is TGTGCCAGCAGTCGGGACTCCTCCAGGCAGCCCCAGCATTTT. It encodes CASSRDSSRQPQHF.